The T cell receptor (beta chain) described here comes from a study of T cell changes during pregnancy in multiple sclerosis. CDR1 is WSHSY, CDR2 SAAADI, per germline. The CDR3 contains 15 residues. The V gene lost 8 bases and the J gene lost 0 bases, with 11 bases spanning the gap. Sequencing was performed with immunoSEQ multiplex PCR; in TCRdb, only in-frame clones are kept and a portion is missing. The sample yields about 97,000 clones, about nine tenths seen once. The sequence was collected from a female donor in good health, enrolled as a control in a pregnancy study. Sequencing used peripheral blood, obtained in the second trimester of pregnancy. V and J are TRBV10-2 and TRBJ2-6; the D gene is possibly TRBD1 (6 bases). The CDR3 bases are TGCGCCAGCGTGAAGGGGGACTCTGGGGCCAACGTCCTGACTTTC. Protein: CASVKGDSGANVLTF.